What follows are 5 T cell receptor beta chains derived from one specimen sequenced in a study of CD8 T cells in Susac syndrome. When the RNA was reverse transcribed, random hexamers were used with an input of roughly 0.5 to 1 ug. MiXCR, applied by TCRdb to the immunoSEQ multiplex PCR reads, yields one record per CDR3 protein. The profile covers around 150,000 distinct CDR3 sequences, with around 94% appearing a single time and approximately 0.3% taken by the ten largest. Specimen: CD8+ T cells from PBMCs. The receptors were gathered from a human donor in good health.

This clonotype was recorded once. The rearrangement joins TRBV27 to TRBJ1-1; 7 nucleotides agree with TRBD1. The ends lost 0 bases at V and 4 bases at J; junction bases unmatched: 5. Germline V gene data show CDR1 as MNHEY and CDR2 as SMNVEV (reference sequence). This CDR3 is 15 amino acids long. The CDR3 region is CASSLSVAGGTEAFF. CDR3 in DNA: TGTGCCAGCAGTTTATCGGTTGCAGGGGGCACTGAAGCTTTCTTT.

The chain carries TRBV14 and TRBJ2-1, with a possible D match to TRBD2 (5 bases). The CDR3 covers 14 residues. CDR1 and CDR2 from the germline V gene are SGHDN and FVKESK. V dropped 4 bases and J dropped 9 bases, with 16 bases sitting between them. DNA of the CDR3: TGTGCCAGCAGCCTCCGGGGTTCAGTCGGTGAGCAGTTCTTC. This sequence encodes CASSLRGSVGEQFF. Full variable domain (remainder filled in from reference TRBV14 and TRBJ2-1): EAGVTQFPSHSVIEKGQTVTLRCDPISGHDNLYWYRRVMGKEIKFLLHFVKESKQDESGMPNNRFLAERTGGTYSTLKVQPAELEDSGVYFCASSLRGSVGEQFFGPGTRLTVL.

This clonotype was counted once. This chain links TRBV29-1 with TRBJ2-3; 10 nucleotides match TRBD1. The CDR3 is 15 amino acids. Germline CDR1 and CDR2: SQVTM and ANQGSEA. The trim removed 6 bases at V and 2 bases at J, leaving 8 bases unmatched. The CDR3: CSVARTGGITDTQYF. The CDR3 DNA sequence: TGCAGCGTCGCCCGGACAGGGGGTATCACAGATACGCAGTATTTT.

The V gene is TRBV27, the J gene TRBJ1-2; D not certain. This CDR3 spans 14 amino acids. Per germline, CDR1 MNHEY and CDR2 SMNVEV (reference sequence). Trimming left V 2 bases short and J 5 bases short, with 12 bases between. CDR3 protein: CASSLIPASYGYTF. The DNA for the CDR3 is TGTGCCAGCAGTTTAATCCCAGCATCATATGGCTACACCTTC.

The V and J genes are TRBV6-8 and TRBJ2-7; a weak D match, TRBD2 (6 bases). Germline V gene data show CDR1 as MNHGY and CDR2 as SAAAGT. V lost 0 bases and J 6 bases, leaving 18 bases between the germline ends. The CDR3 loop spans 16 amino acids. The CDR3 protein is CASSYSRLANIGEQYF. CDR3 bases: TGTGCCAGCAGTTACTCGCGGCTAGCGAACATCGGCGAGCAGTACTTC.